Listed below are T cell receptor beta chains from one sample, sequenced in a study of graft-versus-host responses after intestinal transplantation. Clones were sequenced by immunoSEQ multiplex PCR, and TCRdb holds only the in-frame ones, with some missing. The table records 95,000 to 100,000 clones, 86% of them present only once. The sample was PBMCs, taken 255 days after intestinal transplant. The receptor source for this set is a human patient who received an intestinal transplant, so some T cells may come from the graft donor. The CDR3 runs from the conserved cysteine through the conserved F or W. The order of the fields is CDR3 protein, J gene, D gene, V gene, clone size. The D gene is left open where the match is weak. A clone size is listed for some rows: how often the clone was seen (once, few, many), or a class if it is expanded.

cdr3_aa: CASSQRLAGYEQYF
j_call: TRBJ2-7
d_call: TRBD2
v_call: TRBV7-6
clone_size: .

cdr3_aa: CASSYLQPGNTEAFF
j_call: TRBJ1-1
d_call: .
v_call: TRBV6-5
clone_size: .

cdr3_aa: CASSYRDSLANEQFF
j_call: TRBJ2-1
d_call: .
v_call: TRBV7-3
clone_size: .

cdr3_aa: CSVDPARGTEAFF
j_call: TRBJ1-1
d_call: .
v_call: TRBV29-1
clone_size: .

cdr3_aa: CASSLGGTPSFEQYF
j_call: TRBJ2-7
d_call: .
v_call: TRBV27
clone_size: .

cdr3_aa: CALRERDSSYNEQFF
j_call: TRBJ2-1
d_call: TRBD1
v_call: TRBV5-8
clone_size: .

cdr3_aa: CASSYSRVGKGYTF
j_call: TRBJ1-2
d_call: .
v_call: TRBV6-5
clone_size: once

cdr3_aa: CASSPAGAYEQYF
j_call: TRBJ2-7
d_call: .
v_call: TRBV19
clone_size: .

cdr3_aa: CASSSLVAGAYEQYF
j_call: TRBJ2-7
d_call: TRBD2
v_call: TRBV5-4
clone_size: .

cdr3_aa: CASGRLVAKNIQYF
j_call: TRBJ2-4
d_call: .
v_call: TRBV7-2
clone_size: once

cdr3_aa: CASSLGGREQYF
j_call: TRBJ2-7
d_call: .
v_call: TRBV28
clone_size: few

cdr3_aa: CASSYGYGGSNEEQYF
j_call: TRBJ2-7
d_call: .
v_call: TRBV6-5
clone_size: .

cdr3_aa: CASSLGQGGNEKLFF
j_call: TRBJ1-4
d_call: TRBD1
v_call: TRBV5-4
clone_size: few

cdr3_aa: CASSVFGTGGMNTEAFF
j_call: TRBJ1-1
d_call: TRBD1
v_call: TRBV9
clone_size: once

cdr3_aa: CASGTGTGPEKLFF
j_call: TRBJ1-4
d_call: TRBD1
v_call: TRBV27
clone_size: once

cdr3_aa: CASSYRTGNQPQHF
j_call: TRBJ1-5
d_call: .
v_call: TRBV6-6
clone_size: .

cdr3_aa: CASSFSGVYNEQFF
j_call: TRBJ2-1
d_call: .
v_call: TRBV5-6
clone_size: .

cdr3_aa: CASSYSATSSYEQYF
j_call: TRBJ2-7
d_call: .
v_call: TRBV6-5
clone_size: once

cdr3_aa: CASSFTLAGGTTDTQYF
j_call: TRBJ2-3
d_call: TRBD2
v_call: TRBV27
clone_size: .

cdr3_aa: CASSETATYEQYF
j_call: TRBJ2-7
d_call: .
v_call: TRBV6-1
clone_size: few

cdr3_aa: CASSRTDHRELFF
j_call: TRBJ2-2
d_call: .
v_call: TRBV5-1
clone_size: .

cdr3_aa: CASSLTDLAPYGYTF
j_call: TRBJ1-2
d_call: .
v_call: TRBV5-1
clone_size: .

cdr3_aa: CASSLGTASVYEQYF
j_call: TRBJ2-7
d_call: .
v_call: TRBV28
clone_size: .

cdr3_aa: CAISEPDRGSYEQYF
j_call: TRBJ2-7
d_call: .
v_call: TRBV10-3
clone_size: .

cdr3_aa: CASSLPTGTSGVRDTQYF
j_call: TRBJ2-3
d_call: TRBD2
v_call: TRBV7-8
clone_size: once

cdr3_aa: CASSLEYSAETQYF
j_call: TRBJ2-5
d_call: .
v_call: TRBV7-6
clone_size: .

cdr3_aa: CATSRDRGAATYGYTF
j_call: TRBJ1-2
d_call: .
v_call: TRBV15
clone_size: .

cdr3_aa: CASSRPWGDEETQYF
j_call: TRBJ2-5
d_call: .
v_call: TRBV5-4
clone_size: .

cdr3_aa: CASSVGAGAETQYF
j_call: TRBJ2-5
d_call: TRBD2
v_call: TRBV9
clone_size: .

cdr3_aa: CASSERGADTQYF
j_call: TRBJ2-3
d_call: .
v_call: TRBV6-1
clone_size: once

cdr3_aa: CASSSSWEMNTEAFF
j_call: TRBJ1-1
d_call: .
v_call: TRBV7-9
clone_size: few

cdr3_aa: CASRGGIIGTNWRNEQFF
j_call: TRBJ2-1
d_call: TRBD2
v_call: TRBV27
clone_size: few

cdr3_aa: CASSLGSMNTEAFF
j_call: TRBJ1-1
d_call: .
v_call: TRBV28
clone_size: .

cdr3_aa: CASRVTAGGYGYTF
j_call: TRBJ1-2
d_call: .
v_call: TRBV6-5
clone_size: .

cdr3_aa: CASSLPRVNHQETQYF
j_call: TRBJ2-5
d_call: .
v_call: TRBV5-4
clone_size: once

cdr3_aa: CASSPWSGREETQYF
j_call: TRBJ2-5
d_call: .
v_call: TRBV18
clone_size: .

cdr3_aa: CASSPRDASGNTIYF
j_call: TRBJ1-3
d_call: .
v_call: TRBV5-5
clone_size: .